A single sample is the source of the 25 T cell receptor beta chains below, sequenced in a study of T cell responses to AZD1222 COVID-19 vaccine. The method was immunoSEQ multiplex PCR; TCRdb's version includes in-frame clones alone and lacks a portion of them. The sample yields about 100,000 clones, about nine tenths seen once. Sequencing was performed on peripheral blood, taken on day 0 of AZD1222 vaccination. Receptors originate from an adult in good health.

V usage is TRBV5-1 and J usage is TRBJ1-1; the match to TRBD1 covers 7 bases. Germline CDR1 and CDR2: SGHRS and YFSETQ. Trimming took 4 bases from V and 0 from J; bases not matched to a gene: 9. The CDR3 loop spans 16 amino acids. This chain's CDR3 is CASSLSRQGLNTEAFF. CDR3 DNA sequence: TGCGCCAGCAGCCTCTCGAGACAGGGCCTGAACACTGAAGCTTTCTTT.

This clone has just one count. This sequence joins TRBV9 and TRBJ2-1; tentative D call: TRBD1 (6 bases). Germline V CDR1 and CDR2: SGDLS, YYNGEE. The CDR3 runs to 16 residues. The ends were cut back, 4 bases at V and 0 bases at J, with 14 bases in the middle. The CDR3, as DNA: TGTGCCAGCAGCCACAGGGCAGGGAGCTCCTACAATGAGCAGTTCTTC. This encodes CASSHRAGSSYNEQFF.

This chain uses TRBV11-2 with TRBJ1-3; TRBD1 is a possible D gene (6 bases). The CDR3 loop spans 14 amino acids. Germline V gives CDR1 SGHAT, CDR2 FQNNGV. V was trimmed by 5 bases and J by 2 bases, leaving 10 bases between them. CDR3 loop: CASSITGPGNTIYF. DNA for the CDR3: TGTGCCAGCAGCATCACAGGGCCTGGAAACACCATATATTTT.

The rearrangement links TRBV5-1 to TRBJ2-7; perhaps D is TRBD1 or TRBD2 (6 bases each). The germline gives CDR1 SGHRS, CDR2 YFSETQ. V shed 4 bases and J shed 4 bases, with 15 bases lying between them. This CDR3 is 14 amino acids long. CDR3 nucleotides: TGCGCCAGCAGCCCCGCGGGGACAACTTACGAGCAGTACTTC. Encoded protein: CASSPAGTTYEQYF.

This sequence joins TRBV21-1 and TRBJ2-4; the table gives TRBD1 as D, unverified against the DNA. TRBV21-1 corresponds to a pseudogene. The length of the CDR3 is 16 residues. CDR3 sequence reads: CASSKEGTGSKNIQYF. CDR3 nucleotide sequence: TGTGCCAGCAGCAAAGAGGGGACAGGGTCCAAAAACATTCAGTACTTC.

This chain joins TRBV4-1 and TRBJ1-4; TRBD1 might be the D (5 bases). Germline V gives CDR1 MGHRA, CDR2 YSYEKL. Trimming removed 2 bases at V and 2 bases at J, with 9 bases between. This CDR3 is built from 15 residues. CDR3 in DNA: TGCGCCAGCAGCCAAAGGGACGGCACTAATGAAAAACTGTTTTTT. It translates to CASSQRDGTNEKLFF.

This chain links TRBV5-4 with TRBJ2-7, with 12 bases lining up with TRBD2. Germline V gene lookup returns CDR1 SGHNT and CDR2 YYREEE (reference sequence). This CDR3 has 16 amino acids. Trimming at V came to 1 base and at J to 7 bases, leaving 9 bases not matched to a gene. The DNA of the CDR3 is TGTGCCAGCAGCTTGCCCCCACTAGCGGGAGGTGGTGAGCAGTACTTC. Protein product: CASSLPPLAGGGEQYF.

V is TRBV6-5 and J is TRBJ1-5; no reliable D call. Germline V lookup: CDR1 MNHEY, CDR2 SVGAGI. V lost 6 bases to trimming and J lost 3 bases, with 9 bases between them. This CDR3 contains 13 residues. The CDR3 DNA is TGTGCCAGCAGGGGCGGCTACAATCAGCCCCAGCATTTT. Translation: CASRGGYNQPQHF.

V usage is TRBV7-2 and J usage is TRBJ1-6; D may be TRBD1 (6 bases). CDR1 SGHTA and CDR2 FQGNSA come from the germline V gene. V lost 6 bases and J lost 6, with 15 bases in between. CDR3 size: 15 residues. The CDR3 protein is CASRGVGGVNSPLHF. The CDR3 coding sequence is TGTGCCAGCAGAGGGGTGGGGGGCGTTAATTCACCCCTCCACTTT.

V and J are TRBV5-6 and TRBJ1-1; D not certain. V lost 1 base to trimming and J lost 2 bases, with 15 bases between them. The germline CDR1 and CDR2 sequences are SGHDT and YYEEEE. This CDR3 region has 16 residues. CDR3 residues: CASSLKRNSFNTEAFF. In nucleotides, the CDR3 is TGTGCCAGCAGCTTGAAAAGGAACTCCTTTAACACTGAAGCTTTCTTT.

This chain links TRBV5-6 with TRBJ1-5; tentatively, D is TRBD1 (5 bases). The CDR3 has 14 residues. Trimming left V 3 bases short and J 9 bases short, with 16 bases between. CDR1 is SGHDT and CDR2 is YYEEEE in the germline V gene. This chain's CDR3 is CASSWGRSNLPQHF. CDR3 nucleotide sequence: TGTGCCAGCAGCTGGGGCAGATCTAACCTGCCCCAGCATTTT. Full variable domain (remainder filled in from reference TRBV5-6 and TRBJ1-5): DAGVTQSPTHLIKTRGQQVTLRCSPKSGHDTVSWYQQALGQGPQFIFQYYEEEERQRGNFPDRFSGHQFPNYSSELNVNALLLGDSALYLCASSWGRSNLPQHFGDGTRLSIL.

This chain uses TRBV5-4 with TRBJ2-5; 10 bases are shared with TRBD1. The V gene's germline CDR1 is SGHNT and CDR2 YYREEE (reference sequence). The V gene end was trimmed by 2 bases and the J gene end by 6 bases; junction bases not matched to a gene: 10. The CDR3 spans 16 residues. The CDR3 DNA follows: TGTGCCAGCAGCTTCTCCGGGACAGGGGCTTGGAAGACCCAGTACTTC. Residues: CASSFSGTGAWKTQYF.

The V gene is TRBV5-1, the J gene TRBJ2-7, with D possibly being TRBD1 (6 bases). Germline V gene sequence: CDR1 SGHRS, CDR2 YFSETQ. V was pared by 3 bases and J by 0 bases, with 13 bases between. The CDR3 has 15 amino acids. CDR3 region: CASSSATGRSYEQYF. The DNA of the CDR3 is TGCGCCAGCAGCTCGGCGACAGGACGCTCCTACGAGCAGTACTTC.

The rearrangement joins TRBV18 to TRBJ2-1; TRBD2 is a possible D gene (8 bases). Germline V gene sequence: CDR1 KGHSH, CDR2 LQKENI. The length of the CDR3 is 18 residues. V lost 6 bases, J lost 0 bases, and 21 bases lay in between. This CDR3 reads CASSRGGTAFSSYNEQFF. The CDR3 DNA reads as TGTGCCAGCTCTCGGGGGGGGACAGCTTTCAGCTCCTACAATGAGCAGTTCTTC.

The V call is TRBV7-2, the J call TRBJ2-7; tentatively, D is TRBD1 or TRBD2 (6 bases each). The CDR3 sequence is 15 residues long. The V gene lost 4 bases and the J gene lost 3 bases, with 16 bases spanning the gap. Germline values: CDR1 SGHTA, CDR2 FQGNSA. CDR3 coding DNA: TGTGCCAGCAGCTCGAGACGGGGGCTAATCTACGAGCAGTACTTC. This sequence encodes CASSSRRGLIYEQYF.

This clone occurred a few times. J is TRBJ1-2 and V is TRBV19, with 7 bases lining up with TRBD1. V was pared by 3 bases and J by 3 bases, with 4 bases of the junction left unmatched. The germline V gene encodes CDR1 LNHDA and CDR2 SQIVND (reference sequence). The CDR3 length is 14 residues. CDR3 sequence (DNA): TGTGCCAGTAGTATCACCGGACAGGACTATGGCTACACCTTC. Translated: CASSITGQDYGYTF.

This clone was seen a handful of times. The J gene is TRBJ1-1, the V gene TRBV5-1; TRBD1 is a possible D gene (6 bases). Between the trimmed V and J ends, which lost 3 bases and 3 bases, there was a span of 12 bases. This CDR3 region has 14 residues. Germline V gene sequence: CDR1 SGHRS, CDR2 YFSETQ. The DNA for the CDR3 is TGCGCCAGCAGCTGGGGACAAACGGACACTGAAGCTTTCTTT. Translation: CASSWGQTDTEAFF.

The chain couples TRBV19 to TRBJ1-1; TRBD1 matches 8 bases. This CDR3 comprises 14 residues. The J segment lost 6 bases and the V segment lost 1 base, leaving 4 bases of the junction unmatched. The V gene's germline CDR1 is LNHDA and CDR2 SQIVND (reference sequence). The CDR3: CASSIGETGAEAFF. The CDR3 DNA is TGTGCCAGTAGTATAGGGGAGACAGGGGCTGAAGCTTTCTTT.

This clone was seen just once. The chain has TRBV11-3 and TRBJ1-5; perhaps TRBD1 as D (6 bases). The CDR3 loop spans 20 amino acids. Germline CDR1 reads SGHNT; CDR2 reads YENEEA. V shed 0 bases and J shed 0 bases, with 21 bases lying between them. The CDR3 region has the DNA TGTGCCAGCAGCTTAGAACCCGACAGGTCGACGGGGTATAGCAATCAGCCCCAGCATTTT. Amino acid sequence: CASSLEPDRSTGYSNQPQHF. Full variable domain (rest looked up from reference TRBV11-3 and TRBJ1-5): EAGVVQSPRYKIIEKKQPVAFWCNPISGHNTLYWYLQNLGQGPELLIRYENEEAVDDSQLPKDRFSAERLKGVDSTLKIQPAELGDSAVYLCASSLEPDRSTGYSNQPQHFGDGTRLSIL.

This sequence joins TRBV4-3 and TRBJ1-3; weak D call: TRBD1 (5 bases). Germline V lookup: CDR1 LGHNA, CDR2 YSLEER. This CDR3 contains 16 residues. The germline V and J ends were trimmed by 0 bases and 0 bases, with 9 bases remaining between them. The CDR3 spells CASSQDGGLSGNTIYF. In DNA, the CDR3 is TGCGCCAGCAGCCAAGATGGGGGACTCTCTGGAAACACCATATATTTT.

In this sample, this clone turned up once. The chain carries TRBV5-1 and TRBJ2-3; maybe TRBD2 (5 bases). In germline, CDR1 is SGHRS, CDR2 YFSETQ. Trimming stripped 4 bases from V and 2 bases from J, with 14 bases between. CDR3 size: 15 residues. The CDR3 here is CASSGNGVITDTQYF. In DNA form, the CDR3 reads TGCGCCAGCAGCGGCAACGGGGTTATCACAGATACGCAGTATTTT.

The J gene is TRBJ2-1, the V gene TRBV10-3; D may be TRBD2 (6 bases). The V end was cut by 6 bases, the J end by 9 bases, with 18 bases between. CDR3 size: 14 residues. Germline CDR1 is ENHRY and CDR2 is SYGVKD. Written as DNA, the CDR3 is TGTGCCATCAGCGATGACCGACTAGGCGGTGAGCAGTTCTTC. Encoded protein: CAISDDRLGGEQFF.

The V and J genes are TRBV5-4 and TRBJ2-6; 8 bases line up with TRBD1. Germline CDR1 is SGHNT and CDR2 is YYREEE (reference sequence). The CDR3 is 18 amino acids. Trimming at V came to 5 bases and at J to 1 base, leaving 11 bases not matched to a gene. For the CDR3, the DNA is TGTGCCAGCAGTTTAATTGGACAGGGCTTATCTGGGGCCAACGTCCTGACTTTC. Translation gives CASSLIGQGLSGANVLTF. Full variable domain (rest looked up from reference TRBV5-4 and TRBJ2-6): ETGVTQSPTHLIKTRGQQVTLRCSSQSGHNTVSWYQQALGQGPQFIFQYYREEENGRGNFPPRFSGLQFPNYSSELNVNALELDDSALYLCASSLIGQGLSGANVLTFGAGSRLTVL.

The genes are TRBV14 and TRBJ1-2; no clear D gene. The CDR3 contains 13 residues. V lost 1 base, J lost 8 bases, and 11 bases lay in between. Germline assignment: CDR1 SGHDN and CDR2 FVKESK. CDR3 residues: CASSQGSGDGYTF. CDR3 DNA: TGTGCCAGCAGCCAAGGATCGGGTGACGGCTACACCTTC.

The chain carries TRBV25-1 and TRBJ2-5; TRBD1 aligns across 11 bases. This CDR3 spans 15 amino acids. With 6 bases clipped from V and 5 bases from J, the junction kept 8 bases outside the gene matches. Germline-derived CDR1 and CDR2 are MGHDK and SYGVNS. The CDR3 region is CASSDGQGAGETQYF. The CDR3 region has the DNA TGTGCCAGCAGCGACGGACAGGGGGCGGGGGAGACCCAGTACTTC.